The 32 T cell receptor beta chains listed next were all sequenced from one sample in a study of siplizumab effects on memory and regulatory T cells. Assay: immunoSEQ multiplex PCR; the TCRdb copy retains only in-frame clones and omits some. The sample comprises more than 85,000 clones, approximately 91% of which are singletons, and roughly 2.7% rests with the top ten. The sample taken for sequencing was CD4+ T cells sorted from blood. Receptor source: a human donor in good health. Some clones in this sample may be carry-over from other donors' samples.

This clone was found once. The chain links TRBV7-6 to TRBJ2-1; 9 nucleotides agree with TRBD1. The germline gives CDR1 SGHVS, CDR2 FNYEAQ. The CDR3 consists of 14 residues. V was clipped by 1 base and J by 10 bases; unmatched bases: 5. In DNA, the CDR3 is TGTGCCAGCAGCTTAGTAGGGACAGGGACCGAGCAGTTCTTC. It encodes CASSLVGTGTEQFF.

As DNA, the CDR3 is TGCGCCAGCAGCCAAGATTTCGTAGGAAACTACAATGAGCAGTTCTTC. This gives the protein CASSQDFVGNYNEQFF. The rearrangement uses TRBV4-1 and TRBJ2-1; D not resolved. Trimming left V 0 bases short and J 3 bases short, with 12 bases between. The germline CDR1 and CDR2 sequences are MGHRA and YSYEKL. The length of the CDR3 is 16 residues.

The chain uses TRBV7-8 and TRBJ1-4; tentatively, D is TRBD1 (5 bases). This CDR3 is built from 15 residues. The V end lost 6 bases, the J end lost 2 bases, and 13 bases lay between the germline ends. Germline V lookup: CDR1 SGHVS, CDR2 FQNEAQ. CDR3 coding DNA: TGTGCCAGCAGAGGAAGGGGTTCCACTAATGAAAAACTGTTTTTT. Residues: CASRGRGSTNEKLFF.

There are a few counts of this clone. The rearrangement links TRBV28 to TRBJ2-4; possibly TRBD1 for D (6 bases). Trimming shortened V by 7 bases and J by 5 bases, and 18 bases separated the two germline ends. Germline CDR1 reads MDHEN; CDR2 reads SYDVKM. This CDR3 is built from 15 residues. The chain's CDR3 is CASKRGSWAQNIQYF. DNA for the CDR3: TGTGCCAGCAAAAGGGGGTCGTGGGCCCAAAACATTCAGTACTTC.

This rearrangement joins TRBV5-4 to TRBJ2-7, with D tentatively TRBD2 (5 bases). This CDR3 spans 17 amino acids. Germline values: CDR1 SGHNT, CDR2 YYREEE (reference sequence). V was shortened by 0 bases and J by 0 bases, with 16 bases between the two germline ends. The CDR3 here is CASSLGFGQRSSYEQYF. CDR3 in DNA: TGTGCCAGCAGCTTGGGGTTTGGGCAGCGGTCCTCCTACGAGCAGTACTTC.

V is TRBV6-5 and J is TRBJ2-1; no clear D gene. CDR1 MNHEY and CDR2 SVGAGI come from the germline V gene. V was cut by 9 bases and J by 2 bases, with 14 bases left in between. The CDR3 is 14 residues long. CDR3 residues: CARLTSVTYNEQFF. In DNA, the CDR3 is TGTGCCAGACTAACCAGTGTCACCTACAATGAGCAGTTCTTC.

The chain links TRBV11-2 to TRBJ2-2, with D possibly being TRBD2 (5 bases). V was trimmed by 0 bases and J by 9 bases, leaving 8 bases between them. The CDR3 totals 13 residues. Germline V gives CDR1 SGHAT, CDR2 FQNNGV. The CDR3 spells CASSLDLARELFF. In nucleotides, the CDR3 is TGTGCCAGCAGCTTAGACCTAGCTAGGGAGCTGTTTTTT.

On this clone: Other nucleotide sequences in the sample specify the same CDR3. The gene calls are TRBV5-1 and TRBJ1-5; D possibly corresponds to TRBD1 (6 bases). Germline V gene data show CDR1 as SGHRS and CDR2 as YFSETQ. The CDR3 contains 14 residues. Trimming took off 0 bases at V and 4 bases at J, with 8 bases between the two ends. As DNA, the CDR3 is TGCGCCAGCAGCTTGGAGACAGGTAATCAGCCCCAGCATTTT. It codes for CASSLETGNQPQHF. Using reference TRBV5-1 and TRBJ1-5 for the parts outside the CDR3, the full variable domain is KAGVTQTPRYLIKTRGQQVTLSCSPISGHRSVSWYQQTPGQGLQFLFEYFSETQRNKGNFPGRFSGRQFSNSRSEMNVSTLELGDSALYLCASSLETGNQPQHFGDGTRLSIL.

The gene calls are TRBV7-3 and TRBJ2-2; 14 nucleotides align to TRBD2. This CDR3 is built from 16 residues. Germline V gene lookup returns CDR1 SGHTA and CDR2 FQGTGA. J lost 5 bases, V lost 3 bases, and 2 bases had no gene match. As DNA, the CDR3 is TGTGCCAGCAGCTTCGGGACTAGCGGGAGTACCGGGGAGCTGTTTTTT. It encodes CASSFGTSGSTGELFF.

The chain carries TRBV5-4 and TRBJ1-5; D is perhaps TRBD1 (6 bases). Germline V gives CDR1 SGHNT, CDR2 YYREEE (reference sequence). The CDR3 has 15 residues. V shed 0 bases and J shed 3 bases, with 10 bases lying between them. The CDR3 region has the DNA TGTGCCAGCAGCTTGGGTGGGGGCGACAATCAGCCCCAGCATTTT. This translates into CASSLGGGDNQPQHF.

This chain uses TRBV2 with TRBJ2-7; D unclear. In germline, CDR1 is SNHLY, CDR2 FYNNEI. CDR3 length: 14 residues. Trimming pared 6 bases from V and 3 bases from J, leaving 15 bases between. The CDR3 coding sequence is TGTGCCAGCAGCGTGGGCAGCACCTACTACGAGCAGTACTTC. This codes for CASSVGSTYYEQYF.

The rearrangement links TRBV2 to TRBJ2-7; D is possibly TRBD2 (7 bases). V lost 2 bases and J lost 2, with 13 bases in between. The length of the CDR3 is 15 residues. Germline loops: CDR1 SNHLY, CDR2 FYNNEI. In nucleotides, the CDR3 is TGTGCCAGCAGTGAACGTAGGGGGGGGGCCTACGAGCAGTACTTC. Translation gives CASSERRGGAYEQYF. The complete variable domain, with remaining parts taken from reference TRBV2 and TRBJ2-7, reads EPEVTQTPSHQVTQMGQEVILRCVPISNHLYFYWYRQILGQKVEFLVSFYNNEISEKSEIFDDQFSVERPDGSNFTLKIRSTKLEDSAMYFCASSERRGGAYEQYFGPGTRLTVT.

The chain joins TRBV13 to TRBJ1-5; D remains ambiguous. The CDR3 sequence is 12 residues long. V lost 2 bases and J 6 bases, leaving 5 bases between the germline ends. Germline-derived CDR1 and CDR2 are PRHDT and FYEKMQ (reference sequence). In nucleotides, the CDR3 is TGTGCCAGCAGCTTATCGGGTCAGCCCCAGCATTTT. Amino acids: CASSLSGQPQHF.

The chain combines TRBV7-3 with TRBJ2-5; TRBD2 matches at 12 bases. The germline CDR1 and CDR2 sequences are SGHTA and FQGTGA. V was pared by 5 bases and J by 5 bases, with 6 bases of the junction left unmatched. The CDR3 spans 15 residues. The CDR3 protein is CASSPLAGGGETQYF. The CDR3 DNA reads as TGTGCCAGCAGCCCTCTAGCGGGAGGGGGGGAGACCCAGTACTTC.

In DNA form, the CDR3 reads TGCGCCAGCAGCCAATCTGTCCGCCTGCTAGGCTACACCTTC. Protein sequence: CASSQSVRLLGYTF. V usage is TRBV4-1 and J usage is TRBJ1-2, with no clear D. The CDR3 contains 14 residues. Germline V gene lookup returns CDR1 MGHRA and CDR2 YSYEKL. V was shortened by 2 bases and J by 8 bases, with 15 bases between the two germline ends.

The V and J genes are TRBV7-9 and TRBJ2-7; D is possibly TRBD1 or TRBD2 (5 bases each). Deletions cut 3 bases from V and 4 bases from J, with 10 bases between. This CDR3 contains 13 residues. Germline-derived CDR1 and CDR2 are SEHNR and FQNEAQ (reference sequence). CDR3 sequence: CASSFGGGYEQYF. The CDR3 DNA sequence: TGTGCCAGCAGCTTTGGTGGGGGTTACGAGCAGTACTTC.

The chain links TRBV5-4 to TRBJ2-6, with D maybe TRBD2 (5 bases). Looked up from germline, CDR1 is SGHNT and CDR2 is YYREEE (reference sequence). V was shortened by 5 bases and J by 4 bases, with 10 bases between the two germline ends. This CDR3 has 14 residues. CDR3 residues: CASREGAGANVLTF. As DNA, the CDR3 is TGTGCCAGCAGAGAGGGTGCAGGGGCCAACGTCCTGACTTTC.

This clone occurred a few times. CDR3 DNA: TGTGCCAGCAGCGCCGAGACTAGCGGGAGATTGACCGGGGAGCTGTTTTTT. Its translation: CASSAETSGRLTGELFF. The chain is built from TRBV11-2 and TRBJ2-2; 12 bases align to TRBD2. Unmatched junction bases numbered 9, after V lost 5 bases and J lost 5 bases. CDR1 and CDR2 (germline): SGHAT, FQNNGV. The CDR3 length is 17 residues.

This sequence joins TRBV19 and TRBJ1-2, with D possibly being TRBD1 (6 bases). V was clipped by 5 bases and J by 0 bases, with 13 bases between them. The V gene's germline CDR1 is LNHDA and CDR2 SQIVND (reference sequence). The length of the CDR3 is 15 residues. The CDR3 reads CASSPVGQANYGYTF. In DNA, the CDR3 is TGTGCCAGTAGTCCGGTGGGACAAGCTAACTATGGCTACACCTTC.

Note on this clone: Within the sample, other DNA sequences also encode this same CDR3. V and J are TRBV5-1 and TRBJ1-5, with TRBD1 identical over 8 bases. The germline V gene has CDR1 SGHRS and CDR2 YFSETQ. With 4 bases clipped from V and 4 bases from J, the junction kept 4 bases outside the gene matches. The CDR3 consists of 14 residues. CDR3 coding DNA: TGCGCCAGCAGCCTACAGGGGGGAAATCAGCCCCAGCATTTT. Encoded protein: CASSLQGGNQPQHF.

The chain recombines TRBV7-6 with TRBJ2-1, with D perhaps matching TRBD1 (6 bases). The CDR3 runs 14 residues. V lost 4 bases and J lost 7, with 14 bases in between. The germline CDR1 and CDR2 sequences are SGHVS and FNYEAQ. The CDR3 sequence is CASSSGTQGNEQFF. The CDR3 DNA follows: TGTGCCAGCAGCTCAGGAACACAGGGAAATGAGCAGTTCTTC.

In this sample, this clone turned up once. As DNA, the CDR3 is TGTGCCAGCAGCCCAGGGGGCGGTCAGCCCCAGCATTTT. Translating gives CASSPGGGQPQHF. This chain links TRBV6-5 with TRBJ1-5, with 8 nucleotides matching TRBD1. Germline V CDR1 and CDR2: MNHEY, SVGAGI. Losses at the gene ends were 6 bases for V and 6 bases for J; bases not matched to a gene: 4. CDR3 length: 13 amino acids.

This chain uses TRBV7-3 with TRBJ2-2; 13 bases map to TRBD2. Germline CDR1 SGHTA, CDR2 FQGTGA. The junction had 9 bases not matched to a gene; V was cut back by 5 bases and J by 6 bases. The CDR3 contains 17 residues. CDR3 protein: CASSLRGLAGTSGELFF. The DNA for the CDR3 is TGTGCCAGCAGCCTAAGGGGACTAGCGGGGACATCCGGGGAGCTGTTTTTT.

CDR3: CASSRTLSGEAFF. CDR3 DNA sequence: TGTGCCAGCAGTCGGACTCTATCCGGAGAAGCTTTCTTT. This chain links TRBV6-5 with TRBJ1-1; D is unresolved. The CDR3 has 13 amino acids. The ends were cut back, 5 bases at V and 8 bases at J, with 15 bases in the middle. CDR1 and CDR2 from the germline V gene are MNHEY and SVGAGI.

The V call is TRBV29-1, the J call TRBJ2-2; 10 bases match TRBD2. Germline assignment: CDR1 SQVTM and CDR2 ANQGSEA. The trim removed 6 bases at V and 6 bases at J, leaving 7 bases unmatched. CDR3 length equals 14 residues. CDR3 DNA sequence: TGCAGCGTGGGGAGCGGGAGGGCCGCCGGGGAGCTGTTTTTT. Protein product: CSVGSGRAAGELFF.

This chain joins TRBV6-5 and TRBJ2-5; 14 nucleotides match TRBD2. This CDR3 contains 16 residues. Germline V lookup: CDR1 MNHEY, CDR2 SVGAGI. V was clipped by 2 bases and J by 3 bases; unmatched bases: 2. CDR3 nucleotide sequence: TGTGCCAGCAGTTACGGGGGACTAGCGGGAGAAGAGACCCAGTACTTC. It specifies CASSYGGLAGEETQYF.

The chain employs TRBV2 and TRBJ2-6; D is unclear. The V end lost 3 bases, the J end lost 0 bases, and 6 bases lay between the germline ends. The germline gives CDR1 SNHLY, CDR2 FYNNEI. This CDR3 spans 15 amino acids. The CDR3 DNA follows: TGTGCCAGCAGTGACGGGCCCTCTGGGGCCAACGTCCTGACTTTC. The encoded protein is CASSDGPSGANVLTF.

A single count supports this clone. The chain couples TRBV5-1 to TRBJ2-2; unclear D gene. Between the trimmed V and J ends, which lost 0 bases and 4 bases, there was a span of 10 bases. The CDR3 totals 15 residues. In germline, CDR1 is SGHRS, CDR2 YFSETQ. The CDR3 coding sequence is TGCGCCAGCAGCTTGGACTTTCCACCCACCGGGGAGCTGTTTTTT. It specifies CASSLDFPPTGELFF.

CDR3 amino acids: CASSLDVGEQYF. In nucleotides, the CDR3 is TGCGCCAGCAGCTTGGATGTGGGGGAGCAGTACTTC. The chain employs TRBV5-1 and TRBJ2-7; no clear D gene. This CDR3 spans 12 amino acids. Germline V CDR1 and CDR2: SGHRS, YFSETQ. Trimming cost V 0 bases and J 7 bases, with 8 bases left between them.

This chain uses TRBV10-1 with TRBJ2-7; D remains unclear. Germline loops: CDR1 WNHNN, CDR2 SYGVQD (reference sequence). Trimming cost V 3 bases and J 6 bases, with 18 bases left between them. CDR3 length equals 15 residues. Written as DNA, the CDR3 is TGCGCCAGCAGTGATTACAAGAAAGGCCCCTCCGAGCAGTACTTC. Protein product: CASSDYKKGPSEQYF.

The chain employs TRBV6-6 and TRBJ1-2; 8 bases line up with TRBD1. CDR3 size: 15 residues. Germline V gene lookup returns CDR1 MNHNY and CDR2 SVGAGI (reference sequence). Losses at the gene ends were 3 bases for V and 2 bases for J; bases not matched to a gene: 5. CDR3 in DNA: TGTGCCAGCAGTTATACAGGGGGAAGCAACTATGGCTACACCTTC. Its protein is CASSYTGGSNYGYTF.

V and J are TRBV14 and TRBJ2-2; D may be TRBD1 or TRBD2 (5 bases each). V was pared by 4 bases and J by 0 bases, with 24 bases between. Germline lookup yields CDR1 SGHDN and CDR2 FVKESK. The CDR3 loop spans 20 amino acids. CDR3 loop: CASSLKNRGPLRPNTGELFF. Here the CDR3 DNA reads TGTGCCAGCAGCCTCAAAAACCGGGGCCCACTTCGGCCGAACACCGGGGAGCTGTTTTTT.